Here is one T cell receptor beta chain with its context. These data are taken from a study of blood T cells in healthy people across ages. This CDR3 comprises 14 residues. Germline CDR1 and CDR2: SGHTA and FQGTGA. Losses at the gene ends were 5 bases for V and 6 bases for J; bases not matched to a gene: 7. The authors ran a second PCR of about 6 to 11 cycles using a sample-barcoded 5' primer and a J-beta primer mix. TCRdb itself ran the 5' RACE reads through MiXCR, one entry per CDR3 protein. In the table there are around 620,000 distinct CDR3 sequences, 25% to 30% of which are singletons. The rearrangement links TRBV7-3 to TRBJ2-3; the match to TRBD1 covers 8 bases. The specimen was blood. The source is a woman between 65 and 79 years old in good health. The chain's CDR3 is CASSPQGAGDTQYF. CDR3 bases: TGTGCCAGCAGCCCTCAGGGGGCTGGGGATACGCAGTATTTT.